These 19 T cell receptor beta chains share one sample of origin, sequenced in a study of T cell clonality in common variable immunodeficiency. The protocol was immunoSEQ multiplex PCR, while the TCRdb copy is restricted to in-frame clones and leaves out a portion. The table lists about 52,000 clones, with no singletons. Sequences were obtained from peripheral blood mononuclear cells. Every receptor here comes from a person aged 18 to 75 in good health.

This clone occurred many times. Read data end 3 residues before the CDR3 end; the end is taken from the germline J gene. The chain combines TRBV7-3 with TRBJ2-3, with 9 bases that match TRBD2. Per the germline V gene, CDR1 is SGHTA and CDR2 is FQGTGA. This CDR3 has 15 amino acids. With 5 bases clipped from V and 5 bases from J, the junction kept 8 bases outside the gene matches. This CDR3 is CASSPALAGEDTQYF. Partial CDR3 DNA: TGTGCCAGCAGCCCGGCGTTAGCGGGGGAAGATACG. Full variable domain (outside the CDR3, taken from reference TRBV7-3 and TRBJ2-3): GAGVSQTPSNKVTEKGKYVELRCDPISGHTALYWYRQSLGQGPEFLIYFQGTGAADDSGLPNDRFFAVRPEGSVSTLKIQRTERGDSAVYLCASSPALAGEDTQYFGPGTRLTVL.

This clone has at least ten counts. With the read ending 3 residues before the CDR3 end, the germline J gene is used to fill in that end. V and J are TRBV7-3 and TRBJ1-1; D is unresolved. Germline V CDR1 and CDR2: SGHTA, FQGTGA. The CDR3 loop spans 15 amino acids. Trimming took 4 bases from V and 4 from J, leaving 16 bases between them. CDR3 DNA, as far as it was read: TGTGCCAGCAGCTCGTCGGGTGAGGTCGGCACTGAA. Its translation is CASSSSGEVGTE. The full CDR3 protein is CASSSSGEVGTEAFF. Full variable domain (remainder filled in from reference TRBV7-3 and TRBJ1-1): GAGVSQTPSNKVTEKGKYVELRCDPISGHTALYWYRQSLGQGPEFLIYFQGTGAADDSGLPNDRFFAVRPEGSVSTLKIQRTERGDSAVYLCASSSSGEVGTEAFFGQGTRLTVV.

This clone was detected many times. The read ends 3 residues before the CDR3 terminus; that terminus is restored from the germline J gene. The V call is TRBV7-8, the J call TRBJ1-5; D ambiguous. CDR3 size: 14 residues. CDR1 is SGHVS, CDR2 FQNEAQ, per germline. Trimming left V 0 bases short and J 7 bases short, with 10 bases between. The CDR3 sequence is CASSLAGLRQPQHF. CDR3 DNA (partial): TGTGCCAGCAGCTTAGCAGGGTTGAGGCAGCCC.

This clone was recorded many times. The DNA ends 3 residues before the CDR3 does, and the rest of the CDR3 is filled in from the germline J gene. This chain uses TRBV5-1 with TRBJ1-6; 10 bases are shared with TRBD1. Germline loops: CDR1 SGHRS, CDR2 YFSETQ. The CDR3 totals 13 residues. The CDR3: CASSPGQGTPLHF. The part of the CDR3 DNA that was read is TGCGCCAGCAGCCCGGGACAGGGGACGCCC.

This clone has a count of ten or more. With the read ending 3 residues before the CDR3 end, the germline J gene is used to fill in that end. V and J are TRBV6-1 and TRBJ2-4; 11 nucleotides match TRBD2. The germline V gene has CDR1 MNHNS and CDR2 SASEGT. The CDR3 runs 14 residues. The CDR3 here is CASSEIAGGLLQYF. The part of the CDR3 DNA that was read is TGTGCCAGCAGTGAAATAGCGGGGGGGCTACTT.

The table lists this clone with many counts. From the germline J gene comes the end of the CDR3, since the read stops 3 residues before it. The V call is TRBV2, the J call TRBJ2-5; no reliable D call. The CDR3 runs 14 residues. The V gene's germline CDR1 is SNHLY and CDR2 FYNNEI. V lost 4 bases and J 1 base, leaving 10 bases between the germline ends. CDR3 amino acids: CASSGLFSQETQYF. The sequenced part of the CDR3 DNA is TGTGCCAGCAGTGGACTCTTTTCCCAAGAGACC.

In this sample, this clone is medium-sized. The observed sequence ends 3 residues before the CDR3 terminus, with the missing tail filled in from the germline J gene. This chain joins TRBV20-1 and TRBJ2-5; D not resolved. V was shortened by 6 bases and J by 2 bases, with 16 bases between the two germline ends. The V gene's germline CDR1 is DFQATT and CDR2 SNEGSKA (reference sequence). The CDR3 totals 14 residues. CDR3 region: CSASFPEGQETQYF. The sequenced part of the CDR3 DNA is TGCAGTGCCTCCTTCCCGGAAGGGCAAGAGACC.

This clone was seen repeatedly, ten times or more. The observed sequence ends 3 residues before the CDR3 terminus, with the missing tail filled in from the germline J gene. The chain is built from TRBV29-1 and TRBJ2-1; the match to TRBD1 covers 7 bases. CDR1 SQVTM and CDR2 ANQGSEA come from the germline V gene. The CDR3 totals 13 residues. V shed 5 bases and J 3 bases; nucleotides not matched to a gene: 4. The CDR3 loop reads CSVPRQGYNEQFF. The sequenced CDR3 bases are TGCAGCGTTCCCAGACAGGGCTACAATGAG.

Regarding this clone: The sequence runs out 3 residues before the end of the CDR3; the remainder is reconstructed from the germline J gene. The chain employs TRBV10-3 and TRBJ2-7, with TRBD2 identical over 7 bases. CDR1 and CDR2 (germline): ENHRY, SYGVKD. Trimming cost V 10 bases and J 0 bases; bases outside gene matches: 3. The CDR3 extends over 12 amino acids. Incomplete CDR3 DNA: TGTGCCACGAGCGGGACCTCCTACGAG. Its protein is CATSGTSYE. The full CDR3 is CATSGTSYEQYF.

Only a few counts were recorded for this clone. Sequence at one end of the junction differs from germline and may be a read error. Read coverage stops 3 residues before the CDR3 terminus; the germline J gene supplies the remainder. The same CDR3 can be traced to other DNA sequences in this sample. The chain employs TRBV30 and TRBJ1-3; D gene ambiguous. This CDR3 is built from 15 residues. Germline V gene sequence: CDR1 GTSNPN, CDR2 SVGIG (reference sequence). The covered CDR3 bases are TGTGCCTGGAGTGTACCCTACTACTCTGGAAACACG. This translates into CAWSVPYYSGNT. The whole CDR3 protein reads CAWSVPYYSGNTIYF.

This clone was detected many times. The read finishes 3 residues shy of the CDR3 end, and the germline J gene is used to complete it. J is TRBJ2-2 and V is TRBV5-1; 10 bases are a match to TRBD1. Germline V CDR1 and CDR2: SGHRS, YFSETQ. CDR3 size: 14 residues. Trimming cost V 3 bases and J 5 bases; bases outside gene matches: 1. CDR3 DNA, as far as it was read: TGCGCCAGCAGCTGGGGACAGGGGACCGGGGAG. It translates to CASSWGQGTGE. The whole CDR3 sequence is CASSWGQGTGELFF. Supplemented by reference TRBV5-1 and TRBJ2-2, the full variable domain reads KAGVTQTPRYLIKTRGQQVTLSCSPISGHRSVSWYQQTPGQGLQFLFEYFSETQRNKGNFPGRFSGRQFSNSRSEMNVSTLELGDSALYLCASSWGQGTGELFFGEGSRLTVL.

This clone was seen a handful of times. With the read ending 3 residues before the CDR3 end, the germline J gene is used to fill in that end. The gene calls are TRBV5-6 and TRBJ2-7; D is unclear. The CDR3 length is 13 residues. Trimming left V 2 bases short and J 4 bases short, with 10 bases between. CDR1 and CDR2 (germline): SGHDT, YYEEEE. CDR3 sequence: CASSLVATYEQYF. The sequenced part of the CDR3 DNA is TGTGCCAGCAGCTTAGTCGCCACATACGAG.

At least ten counts were recorded for this clone. The read finishes 3 residues shy of the CDR3 end, and the germline J gene is used to complete it. V usage is TRBV7-8 and J usage is TRBJ2-7; D perhaps matches TRBD2 (5 bases). Per germline, CDR1 SGHVS and CDR2 FQNEAQ. V lost 5 bases, J lost 0 bases, and 20 bases lay in between. The CDR3 sequence is 17 residues long. The CDR3 sequence is CASSQPWTDTSSYEQYF. CDR3 DNA (partial): TGTGCCAGCAGCCAGCCTTGGACTGACACCAGCTCCTACGAG.

This clone was observed a few times. The read gets to within 3 residues of the CDR3 end, and the germline J gene fills in the rest. The genes are TRBV20-1 and TRBJ1-5; 8 bases match TRBD1. The CDR3 is made up of 15 amino acids. V gave up 6 bases and J gave up 3 bases; unmatched junction bases: 10. Germline V lookup: CDR1 DFQATT, CDR2 SNEGSKA (reference sequence). CDR3 bases read: TGCAGTGCACGCGGGGGACAGGCGGACAATCAGCCC. Translation gives CSARGGQADNQP. The complete CDR3 protein is CSARGGQADNQPQHF.

About this clone: The read ends 3 residues shy of where the CDR3 ends; the end is completed using the germline J gene. The chain couples TRBV29-1 to TRBJ1-2; D is unclear. The CDR3 is made up of 13 amino acids. CDR1 is SQVTM and CDR2 is ANQGSEA in the germline V gene. This CDR3 reads CSVEAGYSGGYTF. The covered CDR3 bases are TGCAGCGTTGAAGCAGGTTACTCGGGGGGC.

This clone was observed a few times. The read ends 3 residues early relative to the CDR3; the germline J gene fills the gap. The chain employs TRBV5-6 and TRBJ2-3; D unresolved. This CDR3 comprises 13 residues. Trimming shortened V by 0 bases and J by 6 bases, and 8 bases separated the two germline ends. Per germline, CDR1 SGHDT and CDR2 YYEEEE. The covered CDR3 bases are TGTGCCAGCAGCTTGGTGGCCCAGGATACG. It yields the protein CASSLVAQDT. Given in full, the CDR3 is CASSLVAQDTQYF.

For this clone: The CDR3 extends 3 residues past the end of the read, so its final part is completed from the germline J gene. V is TRBV7-9 and J is TRBJ2-1; TRBD2 matches at 8 bases. V lost 4 bases to trimming and J lost 8 bases; unmatched junction nucleotides: 4. CDR3 length: 13 amino acids. The germline CDR1 and CDR2 sequences are SEHNR and FQNEAQ (reference sequence). The CDR3 DNA, read in part, is TGTGCCAGCAGCTCGGGGGGGGCGGATGAG. The encoded protein is CASSSGGADE. The full CDR3 is CASSSGGADEQFF.

At least ten counts were recorded for this clone. The CDR3 extends 3 residues past the end of the read, so its final part is completed from the germline J gene. This chain connects TRBV14 to TRBJ1-2; D remains ambiguous. Germline CDR1 reads SGHDN; CDR2 reads FVKESK. The length of the CDR3 is 14 residues. The ends were cut back, 4 bases at V and 1 base at J, with 10 bases in the middle. The covered CDR3 bases are TGTGCCAGCAGCCCAAAGGAGGGTAACTATGGC. This translates into CASSPKEGNYG. The whole CDR3 sequence reads CASSPKEGNYGYTF.

This clone showed up many times. Read data end 3 residues before the CDR3 end; the end is taken from the germline J gene. The V call is TRBV5-1, the J call TRBJ1-1, with a weak D call TRBD1 (6 bases). The CDR3 totals 14 residues. V gave up 4 bases and J gave up 5 bases, with 15 bases separating them. Germline V gene data show CDR1 as SGHRS and CDR2 as YFSETQ. The CDR3 sequence is CASSVSGEGTEAFF. Incomplete CDR3 DNA: TGCGCCAGCAGCGTCTCAGGGGAGGGGACTGAA.